The 25 T cell receptor beta chains below were found in one sample sequenced in a study of shared clonotypes between healthy human individuals (dated by TCRdb to about 2020). Library preparation used the immunoSEQ multiplex PCR assay. TCRdb provides this immuneACCESS table in a form limited to in-frame rearrangements. Some clones are lacking; in checked studies, under half of them reflect an unresolved V gene, and why the rest are absent is not known. This sample gives some 1,400,000 clones in total; about 96% of them show up just once. Of the sample, approximately 1.2% is held by the ten largest clones. The sequenced material came from naive CD4+ T cells sorted from blood. Reading the label with the study, this specimen's cell subset or site is: CD45RA+ positively selected. These receptors all come from a man aged 25 to 45 in good health.

This chain links TRBV9 with TRBJ2-5, with 9 bases fitting TRBD1. J gave up 1 base and V 2 bases, and 6 bases lay outside the gene matches. The CDR3 has 16 amino acids. CDR1 and CDR2 (germline): SGDLS, YYNGEE. CDR3 sequence: CASSVIPGQGQETQYF. The CDR3 DNA reads as TGTGCCAGCAGCGTGATACCGGGACAGGGCCAAGAGACCCAGTACTTC.

The chain joins TRBV15 to TRBJ2-7; 7 nucleotides match TRBD2. Germline CDR1 and CDR2: LNHNV and YYDKDF (reference sequence). With V trimmed by 0 bases and J by 0 bases, 2 bases remained unmatched. The CDR3 extends over 15 amino acids. CDR3 region: CATSRDLADSYEQYF. The CDR3 coding sequence is TGTGCCACCAGCAGAGATCTAGCGGACTCCTACGAGCAGTACTTC.

This clone was picked up one time. J is TRBJ2-3 and V is TRBV11-1; TRBD2 aligns across 9 bases. Germline CDR1 is SGHAT and CDR2 is FQDESV (reference sequence). V trimming: 1 base; J trimming: 3 bases; junction bases outside the gene matches: 8. CDR3 length equals 17 residues. The CDR3 sequence is CASSLVDISGRTDTQYF. CDR3 DNA: TGTGCCAGCAGCTTAGTAGATATTAGCGGGAGAACAGATACGCAGTATTTT.

The V call is TRBV7-3, the J call TRBJ1-1; the match to TRBD1 covers 7 bases. The CDR3 runs to 14 residues. Germline V lookup: CDR1 SGHTA, CDR2 FQGTGA. V lost 4 bases and J lost 2; bases outside the gene matches: 4. In DNA form, the CDR3 reads TGTGCCAGCAGCTCCGGGACAGTTAACACTGAAGCTTTCTTT. As protein: CASSSGTVNTEAFF.

The chain uses TRBV6-5 and TRBJ1-5; D uncertain. Per germline, CDR1 MNHEY and CDR2 SVGAGI. Trimming removed 4 bases from V and 4 bases from J, with 17 bases in between. The CDR3 is 16 residues long. CDR3 sequence: CASSSTLPMANQPQHF. Here the CDR3 DNA reads TGTGCCAGCAGTTCGACACTCCCAATGGCTAATCAGCCCCAGCATTTT.

The chain carries TRBV2 and TRBJ1-4; D gene unclear. V dropped 8 bases and J dropped 3 bases, with 10 bases sitting between them. Germline values: CDR1 SNHLY, CDR2 FYNNEI. This CDR3 region has 13 residues. This CDR3 reads CASGEPSNEKLFF. DNA for the CDR3: TGTGCCAGCGGGGAGCCATCTAATGAAAAACTGTTTTTT.

This chain uses TRBV20-1 with TRBJ2-7, with D hard to call. This CDR3 comprises 10 residues. Germline V lookup: CDR1 DFQATT, CDR2 SNEGSKA (reference sequence). V lost 6 bases to trimming and J lost 3 bases, with 6 bases between them. CDR3 coding DNA: TGCAGTGCGCAGAACTACGAGCAGTACTTC. Translating gives CSAQNYEQYF.

Comments on this clone: This sample also contains other DNA sequences that code for the same CDR3. The CDR3 loop reads CASSIREGYEQYF. Here the CDR3 DNA reads TGTGCCAGTAGTATACGGGAGGGGTACGAGCAGTACTTC. The rearrangement joins TRBV19 to TRBJ2-7; TRBD2 matches at 8 bases. The CDR3 runs 13 residues. Trimming at V came to 2 bases and at J to 4 bases, leaving 1 base not matched to a gene. From germline, CDR1 is LNHDA and CDR2 SQIVND (reference sequence).

Of note for this clone: Other DNA variants within this sample encode the same CDR3. The V gene is TRBV29-1, the J gene TRBJ2-5; 8 bases match TRBD1. CDR3 length equals 12 residues. Germline V gene sequence: CDR1 SQVTM, CDR2 ANQGSEA. Trimming cost V 6 bases and J 5 bases; bases outside gene matches: 5. The CDR3 nucleotides read TGCAGCGTCGCAGGGGGCGAGGAGACCCAGTACTTC. Residues: CSVAGGEETQYF.

This chain connects TRBV10-2 to TRBJ2-5, with D possibly matching TRBD1 (6 bases). Germline CDR1 reads WSHSY; CDR2 reads SAAADI. Trimming removed 2 bases at V and 1 base at J, with 26 bases between. The CDR3 contains 20 residues. CDR3 coding DNA: TGCGCCAGCAGTGAGGGGCGGAGCGGTTCTGGGACAAGTCTCCAAGAGACCCAGTACTTC. It codes for CASSEGRSGSGTSLQETQYF.

The CDR3 DNA is TGCGCCAGCAGCTCTAGGGACCGTTACACCGGGGAGCTGTTTTTT. Translated, it gives CASSSRDRYTGELFF. The chain is built from TRBV5-1 and TRBJ2-2, with D possibly called TRBD1 or TRBD2 (5 bases each). The CDR3 runs 15 residues. Germline-derived CDR1 and CDR2 are SGHRS and YFSETQ. The V end lost 3 bases, the J end lost 3 bases, and 12 bases lay between the germline ends.

The CDR3 region has the DNA TGTGCCAGCAGTGGCGTGTATAGGAACACCGGGGAGCTGTTTTTT. As protein: CASSGVYRNTGELFF. The chain recombines TRBV2 with TRBJ2-2; D uncertain. Germline-derived CDR1 and CDR2 are SNHLY and FYNNEI. The CDR3 is 15 amino acids. Trimming cost V 4 bases and J 1 base, with 10 bases left between them.

This clone was observed a single time. This sequence joins TRBV7-9 and TRBJ2-7; D unresolved. V was shortened by 5 bases and J by 7 bases, with 9 bases between the two germline ends. Germline CDR1 reads SEHNR; CDR2 reads FQNEAQ (reference sequence). The CDR3 has 11 residues. The CDR3 DNA is TGTGCCAGCAGCCTCTTCGGAGAGCAGTACTTC. Its protein is CASSLFGEQYF.

This chain joins TRBV10-3 and TRBJ2-3, with 12 bases aligning to TRBD2. The CDR3 spans 16 residues. The junction had 6 bases not matched to a gene; V was cut back by 4 bases and J by 4 bases. CDR1 is ENHRY and CDR2 is SYGVKD in the germline V gene. The CDR3 loop is CAISGGLAGFADTQYF. CDR3 sequence (DNA): TGTGCCATCAGTGGGGGACTAGCGGGTTTTGCAGATACGCAGTATTTT.

V is TRBV11-2 and J is TRBJ1-4, with 7 positions matching TRBD1. The CDR3 extends over 13 amino acids. After removal of 6 bases from V and 5 bases from J, the junction contained 3 bases not matched to a gene. CDR1 and CDR2 from the germline V gene are SGHAT and FQNNGV. The CDR3 bases are TGTGCCAGCAGAGGACAGGTCAATGAAAAACTGTTTTTT. This translates into CASRGQVNEKLFF.

The genes are TRBV15 and TRBJ2-1; D is undetermined. Trimming left V 5 bases short and J 1 base short, with 9 bases between. Per germline, CDR1 LNHNV and CDR2 YYDKDF (reference sequence). The CDR3 loop spans 14 amino acids. The CDR3 here is CATSLMSSYNEQFF. The CDR3 DNA is TGTGCCACCAGCCTAATGAGTTCCTACAATGAGCAGTTCTTC. Combining the CDR3 with reference TRBV15 and TRBJ2-1 gives the whole variable domain DAMVIQNPRYQVTQFGKPVTLSCSQTLNHNVMYWYQQKSSQAPKLLFHYYDKDFNNEADTPDNFQSRRPNTSFCFLDIRSPGLGDTAMYLCATSLMSSYNEQFFGPGTRLTVL.

The chain couples TRBV7-3 to TRBJ2-2; possibly TRBD2 for D (6 bases). Germline CDR1 is SGHTA and CDR2 is FQGTGA. V was pared by 5 bases and J by 0 bases, with 7 bases between. This CDR3 has 14 residues. As DNA, the CDR3 is TGTGCCAGCAGCCGACTAGCGAACACCGGGGAGCTGTTTTTT. The encoded protein is CASSRLANTGELFF. Looking up the rest from reference TRBV7-3 and TRBJ2-2 gives the full variable domain: GAGVSQTPSNKVTEKGKYVELRCDPISGHTALYWYRQSLGQGPEFLIYFQGTGAADDSGLPNDRFFAVRPEGSVSTLKIQRTERGDSAVYLCASSRLANTGELFFGEGSRLTVL.

V usage is TRBV10-3 and J usage is TRBJ1-3; 7 bases line up with TRBD1. Germline lookup yields CDR1 ENHRY and CDR2 SYGVKD. This CDR3 contains 15 residues. With 10 bases clipped from V and 0 bases from J, the junction kept 9 bases outside the gene matches. The CDR3 here is CATQGQPISGNTIYF. CDR3 in DNA: TGTGCCACCCAGGGACAGCCAATCTCTGGAAACACCATATATTTT.

The chain uses TRBV7-2 and TRBJ2-5; TRBD2 is a possible D gene (5 bases). V lost 1 base to trimming and J lost 1 base, with 16 bases between them. Looked up from germline, CDR1 is SGHTA and CDR2 is FQGNSA. The CDR3 extends over 17 amino acids. The CDR3 loop reads CASSLVSRGEGQETQYF. The CDR3 nucleotides are TGTGCCAGCAGCTTAGTTTCCCGGGGAGAGGGCCAAGAGACCCAGTACTTC.

This chain uses TRBV2 with TRBJ1-5; no definite D call. Between the trimmed V and J ends, which lost 4 bases and 7 bases, there was a span of 11 bases. CDR1 is SNHLY, CDR2 FYNNEI, per germline. CDR3 size: 13 residues. For the CDR3, the DNA is TGTGCCAGCAGTGGAAGTGGGAAGCAGCCCCAGCATTTT. This gives the protein CASSGSGKQPQHF.

As DNA, the CDR3 is TGTGCCAGCAGTTATTCAGGGACAGGGGATTCCTACGAGCAGTACTTC. Its translation: CASSYSGTGDSYEQYF. The V call is TRBV6-6, the J call TRBJ2-7; 10 nucleotides line up with TRBD1. After removal of 3 bases from V and 1 base from J, the junction contained 6 bases not matched to a gene. Germline CDR1 reads MNHNY; CDR2 reads SVGAGI (reference sequence). CDR3 length: 16 amino acids.

The chain uses TRBV12-5 and TRBJ2-2, with D possibly called TRBD1 or TRBD2 (5 bases each). CDR1 LGHNT and CDR2 FRNRAP come from the germline V gene. The CDR3 has 18 amino acids. V was trimmed by 0 bases and J by 1 base, leaving 15 bases between them. CDR3 DNA: TGTGCTAGTGGTTTGGTACTAGGGGCAGGAAGGAACACCGGGGAGCTGTTTTTT. This encodes CASGLVLGAGRNTGELFF.

The J gene is TRBJ1-1, the V gene TRBV15; D may be TRBD1 (6 bases). This CDR3 is built from 13 residues. V dropped 2 bases and J dropped 4 bases, with 8 bases sitting between them. Germline V lookup: CDR1 LNHNV, CDR2 YYDKDF (reference sequence). CDR3 bases: TGTGCCACCAGCAGACAGGGGATCACTGAAGCTTTCTTT. Translated: CATSRQGITEAFF.

Concerning this clone: Other nucleotide sequences in the sample specify the same CDR3. The gene calls are TRBV5-1 and TRBJ2-7; 10 bases agree with TRBD1. With V trimmed by 1 base and J by 3 bases, 1 base remained unmatched. CDR1 and CDR2 from the germline V gene are SGHRS and YFSETQ. The CDR3 contains 14 residues. This chain's CDR3 is CASSLRDRGYEQYF. CDR3 bases: TGCGCCAGCAGCTTGCGGGACAGGGGCTACGAGCAGTACTTC.

The chain has TRBV28 and TRBJ1-5, with D possibly being TRBD1 (5 bases). This CDR3 region has 14 residues. From germline, CDR1 is MDHEN and CDR2 SYDVKM. The germline V and J ends were trimmed by 4 bases and 3 bases, with 10 bases remaining between them. The CDR3 is CASSSGRFNQPQHF. CDR3 DNA sequence: TGTGCCAGCAGTTCGGGACGCTTCAATCAGCCCCAGCATTTT.